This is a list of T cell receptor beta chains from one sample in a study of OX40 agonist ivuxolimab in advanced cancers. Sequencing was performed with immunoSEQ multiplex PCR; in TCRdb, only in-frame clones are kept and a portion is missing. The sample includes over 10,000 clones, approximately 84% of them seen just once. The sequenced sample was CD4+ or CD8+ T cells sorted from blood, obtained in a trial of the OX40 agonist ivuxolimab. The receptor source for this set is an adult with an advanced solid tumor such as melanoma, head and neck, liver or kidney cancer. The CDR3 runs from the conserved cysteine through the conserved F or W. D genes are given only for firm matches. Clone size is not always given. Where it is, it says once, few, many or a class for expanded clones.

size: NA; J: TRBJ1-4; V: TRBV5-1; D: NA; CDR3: CASSLNRVNEKLFF; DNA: TGCGCCAGCAGCTTGAATAGAGTTAATGAAAAACTGTTTTTT
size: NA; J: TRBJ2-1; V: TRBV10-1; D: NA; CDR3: CASSSAGLEDEQFF; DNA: TGCGCCAGCAGTTCTGCGGGCCTCGAGGATGAGCAGTTCTTC
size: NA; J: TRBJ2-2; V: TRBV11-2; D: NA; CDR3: CASSSPGHWGTGELFF; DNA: TGTGCCAGCAGCTCACCGGGACACTGGGGAACCGGGGAGCTGTTTTTT
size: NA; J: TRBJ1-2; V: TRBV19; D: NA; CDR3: CASSRGDWYGYTF; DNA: TGTGCCAGTAGTCGGGGGGACTGGTATGGCTACACCTTC
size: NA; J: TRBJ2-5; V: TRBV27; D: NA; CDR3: CASSLGLGETQYF; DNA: TGTGCCAGCAGTTTAGGCTTGGGGGAGACCCAGTACTTC
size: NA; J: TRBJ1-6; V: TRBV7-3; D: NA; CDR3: CASSQGAVDNNSPLHF; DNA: TGTGCCAGCAGCCAAGGGGCAGTTGATAATAATTCACCCCTCCACTTT
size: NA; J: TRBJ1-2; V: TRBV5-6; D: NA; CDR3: CASGLESTARNYGYTF; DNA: TGTGCCAGCGGCTTGGAGTCCACAGCGAGAAACTATGGCTACACCTTC
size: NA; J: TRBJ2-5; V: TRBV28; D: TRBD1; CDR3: CASSPGTEQETQYF; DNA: TGTGCCAGCAGTCCCGGGACAGAACAAGAGACCCAGTACTTC
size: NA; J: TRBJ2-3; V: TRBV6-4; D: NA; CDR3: CASRPSTRWGYTQYF; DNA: TGTGCCAGCAGGCCCTCGACTAGGTGGGGGTATACGCAGTATTTT
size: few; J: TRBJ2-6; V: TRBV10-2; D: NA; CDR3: CASSESTGAGANVLTF; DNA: TGCGCCAGCAGTGAGTCGACCGGGGCTGGGGCCAACGTCCTGACTTTC
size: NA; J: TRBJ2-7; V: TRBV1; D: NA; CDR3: CTSSQLTSGRSNEQYF; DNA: TGCACCAGCAGCCAGTTGACTAGCGGGAGGTCGAACGAGCAGTACTTC
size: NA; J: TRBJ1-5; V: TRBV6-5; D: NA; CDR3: CASSGGGGYQPQHF; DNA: TGTGCCAGCAGTGGTGGAGGGGGGTATCAGCCCCAGCATTTT
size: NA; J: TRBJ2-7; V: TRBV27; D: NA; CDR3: CASSDWGYEQYF; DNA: TGTGCCAGCAGCGACTGGGGGTACGAGCAGTACTTC
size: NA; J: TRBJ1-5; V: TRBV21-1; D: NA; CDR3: CASIRWVGVRQFNQPQHF; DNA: TGTGCCAGCATCAGATGGGTCGGGGTTCGACAGTTCAATCAGCCCCAGCATTTT
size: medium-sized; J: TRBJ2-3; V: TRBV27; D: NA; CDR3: CASSLYRADTQYF; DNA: TGTGCCAGCAGTTTGTACAGGGCAGATACGCAGTATTTT
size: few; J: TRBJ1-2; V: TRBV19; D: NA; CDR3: CASSGHRDYGYTF; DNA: TGTGCCAGCTCGGGACACCGGGACTATGGCTACACCTTC
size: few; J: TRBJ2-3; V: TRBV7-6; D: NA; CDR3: CASSLLSPSTDTQYF; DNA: TGTGCCAGCAGCTTACTCAGCCCTAGCACAGATACGCAGTATTTT
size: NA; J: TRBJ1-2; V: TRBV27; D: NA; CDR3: CASSRLPTTEVSFGYTF; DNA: TGTGCCAGCAGCCGTCTCCCCACAACGGAAGTATCTTTTGGCTACACCTTC
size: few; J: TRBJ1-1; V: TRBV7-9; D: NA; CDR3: CASSPDREAFF; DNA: TGTGCCAGCAGCCCCGACAGGGAAGCTTTCTTT
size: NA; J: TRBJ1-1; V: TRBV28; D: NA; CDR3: CASRSTVPEAFF; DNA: TGTGCCAGCAGATCGACAGTCCCTGAAGCTTTCTTT
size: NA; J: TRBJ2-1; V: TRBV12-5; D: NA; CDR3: CASGPRAGSPADEQFF; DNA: TGTGCTAGTGGTCCCCGTGCGGGATCCCCAGCAGATGAGCAGTTCTTC
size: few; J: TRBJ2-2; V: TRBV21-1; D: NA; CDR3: CASMLREIIQTRHSFNTGELFF; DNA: TGTGCCAGCATGTTGCGGGAAATTATACAAACCAGACACTCCTTTAACACCGGGGAGCTGTTTTTT
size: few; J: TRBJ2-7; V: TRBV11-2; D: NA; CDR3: CASSLTTGFYEQYF; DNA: TGTGCCAGCAGCTTGACTACCGGGTTCTACGAGCAGTACTTC
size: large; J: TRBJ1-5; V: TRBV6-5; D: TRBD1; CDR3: CASSTGQKNQPQHF; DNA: TGTGCCAGCAGTACGGGACAGAAAAATCAGCCCCAGCATTTT
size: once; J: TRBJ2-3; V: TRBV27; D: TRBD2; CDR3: CASRPIAGGTDTQYF; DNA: TGTGCCAGCAGGCCTATAGCGGGGGGCACAGATACGCAGTATTTT
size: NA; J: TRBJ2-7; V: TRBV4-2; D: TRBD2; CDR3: CASSPSPSGSYEQYF; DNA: TGTGCCAGCAGCCCAAGTCCTAGCGGGAGTTACGAGCAGTACTTC
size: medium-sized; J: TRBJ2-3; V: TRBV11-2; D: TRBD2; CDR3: CASSAGTSTDTQYF; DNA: TGTGCCAGCAGTGCCGGGACTAGTACAGATACGCAGTATTTT
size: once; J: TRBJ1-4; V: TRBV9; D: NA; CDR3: CASSVGGSPREKLFF; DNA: TGTGCCAGCAGCGTAGGAGGTTCCCCGCGAGAAAAACTGTTTTTT
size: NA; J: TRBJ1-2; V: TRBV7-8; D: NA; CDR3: CASSQRAAYNYGYTF; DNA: TGTGCCAGCAGCCAACGGGCAGCATATAACTATGGCTACACCTTC
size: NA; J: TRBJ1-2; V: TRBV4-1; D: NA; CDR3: CASSERGTNGYTF; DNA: TGCGCCAGCAGCGAAAGAGGGACAAATGGCTACACCTTC
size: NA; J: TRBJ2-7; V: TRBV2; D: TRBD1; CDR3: CAIFGDREDYEQYF; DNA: TGTGCCATTTTCGGGGACAGGGAAGACTACGAGCAGTACTTC
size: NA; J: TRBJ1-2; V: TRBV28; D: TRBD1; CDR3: CASSSRDRPLNNYGYTF; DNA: TGTGCCAGCAGCTCTAGGGACAGACCTCTGAACAACTATGGCTACACCTTC
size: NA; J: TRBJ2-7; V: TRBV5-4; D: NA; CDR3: CASSGETSSYEQYF; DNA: TGTGCCAGCAGCGGGGAGACCAGTTCCTACGAGCAGTACTTC
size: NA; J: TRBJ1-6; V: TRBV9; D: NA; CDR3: CASSGRDPQSSYNSPLHF; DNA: TGTGCCAGCAGCGGCCGGGACCCTCAAAGCTCCTATAATTCACCCCTCCACTTT
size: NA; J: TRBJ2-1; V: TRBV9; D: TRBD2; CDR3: CASSVGGLGLAGYNEQFF; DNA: TGTGCCAGCAGCGTAGGGGGCTTGGGACTAGCGGGGTACAATGAGCAGTTCTTC
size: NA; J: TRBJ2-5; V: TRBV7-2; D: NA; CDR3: CASRVPPGFQETQYF; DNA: TGTGCCAGCAGAGTCCCCCCAGGGTTTCAAGAGACCCAGTACTTC
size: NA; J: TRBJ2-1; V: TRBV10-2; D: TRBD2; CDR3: CASNSGSYNEQFF; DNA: TGCGCCAGCAATAGCGGGAGCTACAATGAGCAGTTCTTC
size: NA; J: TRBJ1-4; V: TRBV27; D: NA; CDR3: CASSLWAFGEKLFF; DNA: TGTGCCAGCAGTTTATGGGCCTTTGGTGAAAAACTGTTTTTT
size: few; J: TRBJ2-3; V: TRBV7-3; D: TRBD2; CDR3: CASSSGLAGDTQYF; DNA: TGTGCCAGCAGCTCCGGACTAGCAGGAGATACGCAGTATTTT
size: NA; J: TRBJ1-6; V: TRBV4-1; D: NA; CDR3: CASSQGGSYNSPLHF; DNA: TGCGCCAGCAGCCAAGGCGGGTCCTATAATTCACCCCTCCACTTT
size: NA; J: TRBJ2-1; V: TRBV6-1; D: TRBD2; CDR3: CASSGLAGGLGEQFF; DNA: TGTGCCAGCAGTGGACTAGCGGGAGGGCTTGGTGAGCAGTTCTTC
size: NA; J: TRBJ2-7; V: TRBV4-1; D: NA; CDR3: CASSYEDISGDEQYF; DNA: TGCGCCAGCAGCTACGAAGACATTTCTGGGGACGAGCAGTACTTC
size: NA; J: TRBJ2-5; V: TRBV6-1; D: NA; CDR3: CASLFVFTKEETQYF; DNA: TGTGCCAGCCTTTTTGTGTTTACGAAAGAGGAGACCCAGTACTTC
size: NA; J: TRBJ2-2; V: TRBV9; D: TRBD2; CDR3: CASSVPGGMVDTGELFF; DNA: TGTGCCAGCAGCGTTCCCGGGGGGATGGTTGACACCGGGGAGCTGTTTTTT
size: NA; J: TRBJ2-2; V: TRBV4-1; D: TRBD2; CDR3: CASSQDWLAGTILNTGELFF; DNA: TGCGCCAGCAGCCAAGATTGGCTAGCGGGGACTATTTTGAACACCGGGGAGCTGTTTTTT
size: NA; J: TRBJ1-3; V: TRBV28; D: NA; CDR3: CASSLVGRGSGNTIYF; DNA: TGTGCCAGCAGTTTAGTGGGCCGGGGCTCTGGAAACACCATATATTTT